Listed below are T cell receptor beta chains from one sample, sequenced in a study of blood T cells in healthy people across ages. TCRdb ran MiXCR on the 5' RACE reads and lists one entry per CDR3 protein. The data contain roughly 800,000 distinct CDR3 sequences, roughly 25% of them singletons. Separately, the same data were catalogued under a study of T cells of mothers and their children.

Sequences were obtained from blood. The receptors were gathered from a boy under 18 in good health. CDR3s include the opening cysteine and the closing phenylalanine or tryptophan. A D gene is named only where the DNA matches it firmly. Size tells how often a clone was seen (once, few, many) or the class of an expanded clone, and some rows leave it out.

CSVEFWDRGAETQYF TGCAGCGTTGAGTTTTGGGACAGGGGGGCAGAGACCCAGTACTTC TRBJ2-5 TRBV29-1 TRBD1 -
CASSSRTGGSSTGANVLTF TGTGCCAGCAGTTCAAGGACAGGGGGTTCTTCAACTGGGGCCAACGTCCTGACTTTC TRBJ2-6 TRBV7-9 TRBD1 few
CSARDSRGAGETQYF TGCAGTGCTAGAGATAGCAGGGGGGCGGGAGAGACCCAGTACTTC TRBJ2-5 TRBV20-1 - few
CASSFRTGGETQYF TGTGCCAGCAGCTTTCGGACAGGGGGCGAGACCCAGTACTTC TRBJ2-5 TRBV11-1 TRBD1 few
CTATTGPSGNTIYF TGTACCGCCACAACAGGTCCCTCTGGAAACACCATATATTTT TRBJ1-3 TRBV10-3 - -
CASTTRGGGQETQYF TGTGCCAGCACCACAAGGGGCGGGGGACAAGAGACCCAGTACTTC TRBJ2-5 TRBV3-1 TRBD2 few
CSARAVLAGGPAEYF TGCAGTGCTAGAGCGGTACTAGCGGGAGGGCCTGCGGAGTACTTC TRBJ2-1 TRBV20-1 TRBD2 -
CASSFASLGNSPLHF TGTGCCAGCAGCTTCGCCTCATTGGGGAATTCACCCCTCCACTTT TRBJ1-6 TRBV27 - -
CSAPTPSQETQYF TGCAGTGCTCCCACTCCATCTCAAGAGACCCAGTACTTC TRBJ2-5 TRBV20-1 - few
CASSAGPNYEQYF TGTGCCAGCAGCGCGGGACCGAACTACGAGCAGTACTTC TRBJ2-7 TRBV7-9 - few
CASSLQGAPREQYF TGTGCCAGCAGCTTACAGGGGGCGCCGAGGGAGCAGTACTTC TRBJ2-7 TRBV7-2 TRBD1 few
CATSRDYIPGNEQFF TGTGCCACCAGCAGGGACTATATCCCGGGCAATGAGCAGTTCTTC TRBJ2-1 TRBV15 - -
CASNPGGSSGEQYF TGTGCCAGCAACCCCGGGGGTTCGTCAGGCGAGCAGTACTTC TRBJ2-7 TRBV28 - -
CAWNVQASAAREQFF TGTGCCTGGAATGTACAGGCTAGTGCGGCCCGGGAGCAGTTCTTC TRBJ2-1 TRBV30 - -
CATSTTGKVGANTGELFF TGTGCCACCAGTACAACAGGGAAAGTCGGGGCGAACACCGGGGAGCTGTTTTTT TRBJ2-2 TRBV24-1 - -
CASSATREETQYF TGCGCCAGCAGCGCTACTAGGGAAGAGACCCAGTACTTC TRBJ2-5 TRBV5-1 - few
CSVQQGTYEQYF TGCAGCGTCCAACAGGGGACCTACGAGCAGTACTTC TRBJ2-7 TRBV29-1 TRBD1 -
CASTKTGLTNEKLFF TGTGCCAGCACCAAGACAGGATTAACTAATGAAAAACTGTTTTTT TRBJ1-4 TRBV11-2 - -
CASSLRADGEDTQYF TGCGCCAGCAGCCTAAGAGCCGACGGAGAGGATACGCAGTATTTT TRBJ2-3 TRBV4-1 - -
CASSQVGASSYERYF TGTGCCAGCAGCCAAGTGGGGGCCAGCTCCTACGAGCGGTACTTC TRBJ2-7 TRBV14 - few
CASSLFGSEKLFF TGCGCCAGCAGCTTGTTCGGTAGTGAAAAACTGTTTTTT TRBJ1-4 TRBV5-1 - few
CASSPLAGGNGEQFF TGTGCCAGCTCGCCTCTAGCGGGGGGCAACGGTGAGCAGTTCTTC TRBJ2-1 TRBV18 TRBD2 -
CASSQGGGANQPQHF TGCGCCAGCAGCCAAGGCGGGGGAGCTAATCAGCCCCAGCATTTT TRBJ1-5 TRBV4-1 - -
CASSPEGGELFF TGTGCCAGCAGCCCAGAAGGGGGTGAGCTCTTCTTC TRBJ2-1 TRBV3-1 - -
CASSLVGTIVGETQYF TGTGCCAGCAGCTTAGTCGGGACAATCGTAGGGGAGACCCAGTACTTC TRBJ2-5 TRBV7-8 - -
CASSGMGTGISRGYTF TGTGCCAGCAGTGGCATGGGGACAGGGATATCACGCGGCTACACCTTC TRBJ1-2 TRBV25-1 TRBD1 few
CASSRPGTEYQPQHF TGTGCCAGCAGCCGCCCCGGGACAGAGTATCAGCCCCAGCATTTT TRBJ1-5 TRBV28 TRBD1 -
CATSNRDVGSPLHF TGTGCCACCAGCAACAGGGACGTAGGATCACCCCTCCACTTT TRBJ1-6 TRBV15 - few
CASRPTDRGENYGYTF TGCGCCAGCAGGCCTACCGACAGGGGGGAAAACTATGGCTACACCTTC TRBJ1-2 TRBV5-1 TRBD1 -
CASCPGPSYEQYF TGTGCCAGTTGCCCGGGGCCGTCCTACGAGCAGTACTTC TRBJ2-7 TRBV27 - -
CASSSSKKWEFNEKLFF TGTGCCAGCAGTTCCTCCAAAAAGTGGGAATTTAATGAAAAACTGTTTTTT TRBJ1-4 TRBV12-3/TRBV12-4 - -
CASSQERTSNQPQHF TGCGCCAGCAGCCAAGAGAGGACTAGCAATCAGCCCCAGCATTTT TRBJ1-5 TRBV4-1 - few
CASRSGSNTGELFF TGTGCCAGCAGATCCGGGTCCAACACCGGGGAGCTGTTTTTT TRBJ2-2 TRBV28 - -
CAISYSVPNSPLHF TGTGCCATCAGTTACAGTGTACCAAATTCACCCCTCCACTTT TRBJ1-6 TRBV10-3 - few
CASIQETSYEQYF TGTGCCAGCATTCAGGAGACTTCCTACGAGCAGTACTTC TRBJ2-7 TRBV2 - few
CASSHRDSETGTEAFF TGTGCCAGCAGTCACCGGGACAGCGAAACGGGGACTGAAGCTTTCTTT TRBJ1-1 TRBV28 TRBD1 -
CASPGTPNTEAFF TGTGCCAGCCCGGGAACCCCGAACACTGAAGCTTTCTTT TRBJ1-1 TRBV6-1 - few
CASSQEGVVNTEAFF TGCGCCAGCAGCCAAGAGGGGGTTGTGAACACTGAAGCTTTCTTT TRBJ1-1 TRBV4-1 - few
CASSPETSQETQYF TGTGCCAGCAGTCCGGAGACATCCCAAGAGACCCAGTACTTC TRBJ2-5 TRBV12-3/TRBV12-4 - -
CASSTGTDLESLHF TGTGCCAGCAGCACCGGGACGGACCTTGAATCCCTCCACTTT TRBJ1-6 TRBV13 - -
CASQTGTVQETQYF TGCGCCAGCCAAACCGGGACTGTACAAGAGACCCAGTACTTC TRBJ2-5 TRBV5-1 - few
CSVKPQGAHYEQYF TGCAGCGTTAAACCACAGGGGGCCCACTACGAGCAGTACTTC TRBJ2-7 TRBV29-1 TRBD1 -
CASSVMGGSSYEQYF TGTGCCAGCAGTGTAATGGGGGGTTCCTCCTACGAGCAGTACTTC TRBJ2-7 TRBV2 - -
CASSLVRYSNQPQHF TGCGCCAGCAGCTTGGTGCGGTATAGCAATCAGCCCCAGCATTTT TRBJ1-5 TRBV5-1 - -
CASIVSSGSYEQYF TGTGCCAGCATAGTGAGTAGCGGGAGTTACGAGCAGTACTTC TRBJ2-7 TRBV2 TRBD2 -
CSVELRTNQPQHF TGCAGCGTTGAACTGCGGACAAATCAGCCCCAGCATTTT TRBJ1-5 TRBV29-1 - -
CASRRGLGETQYF TGTGCCAGCCGCAGGGGGCTCGGCGAGACCCAGTACTTC TRBJ2-5 TRBV25-1 TRBD1 few
CAISEGDVSYEQYF TGTGCCATCAGTGAGGGCGATGTCTCCTACGAGCAGTACTTC TRBJ2-7 TRBV10-3 - few
CASTERALQETQYF TGTGCCAGCACAGAGCGGGCACTCCAAGAGACCCAGTACTTC TRBJ2-5 TRBV6-2/TRBV6-3 - few
CASSVGLAPYNEQFF TGCGCCAGCAGCGTTGGACTAGCCCCCTACAATGAGCAGTTCTTC TRBJ2-1 TRBV5-1 TRBD2 few
CASSSPQGGHEQYF TGTGCCAGCAGTTCACCTCAGGGTGGCCACGAGCAGTACTTC TRBJ2-7 TRBV6-6 - -
CASSLGGVTDTQYF TGTGCCAGCAGTTTAGGTGGGGTCACAGATACGCAGTATTTT TRBJ2-3 TRBV12-3/TRBV12-4 - many
CASREDIANYGYTF TGCGCCAGCAGAGAGGACATAGCTAACTATGGCTACACCTTC TRBJ1-2 TRBV4-1 - -
CASSATDSTNEKLFF TGCGCCAGCAGTGCAACAGATTCAACTAATGAAAAACTGTTTTTT TRBJ1-4 TRBV5-1 - few
CASKPSIGALSEYF TGTGCCAGTAAACCCTCCATTGGGGCCTTGAGTGAATACTTC TRBJ2-5 TRBV19 - -